Below, 21 T cell receptor beta chains from the same sample are listed, as sequenced in a study of Ad26.COV2.S vaccination and SARS-CoV-2 variants. Libraries were prepared by immunoSEQ multiplex PCR; TCRdb keeps only in-frame clonotypes and omits some of them. This table holds 300,000 to 400,000 clones, about 89% found once. Treatment specified: 15 to 20 received Ad26.COV2.S at low or high dose, single or two shots; about five received placebo; per-sample allocation not given. Repertoires come from day 63 after the first vaccine or placebo injection. Source: peripheral blood, taken in a trial of Ad26.COV2.S vaccine versus placebo. The origin of the receptors is a person aged 18-65 years who received the Ad26.COV2.S COVID-19 vaccine or a placebo.

The gene calls are TRBV30 and TRBJ1-2; D uncertain. The ends were cut back, 1 base at V and 8 bases at J, with 14 bases in the middle. CDR1 GTSNPN and CDR2 SVGIG come from the germline V gene (reference sequence). This CDR3 comprises 13 residues. DNA for the CDR3: TGTGCCTGGAGTGCGGTAGACACTGGAGGCTACACCTTC. Amino acid sequence: CAWSAVDTGGYTF.

This chain links TRBV14 with TRBJ2-5; the match to TRBD2 covers 9 bases. This CDR3 region has 16 residues. V dropped 5 bases and J dropped 3; count of bases not matched to a gene: 10. From germline, CDR1 is SGHDN and CDR2 FVKESK. The CDR3 DNA is TGTGCCAGCAGCGCTTACCCTGGACTAGCGAAAGAGACCCAGTACTTC. Translation: CASSAYPGLAKETQYF.

The genes are TRBV7-9 and TRBJ2-1; D is undetermined. Germline values: CDR1 SEHNR, CDR2 FQNEAQ (reference sequence). Trimming removed 2 bases from V and 0 bases from J, with 11 bases in between. The CDR3 runs to 16 residues. This chain's CDR3 is CASSLRAVSSYNEQFF. The CDR3 DNA reads as TGTGCCAGCAGCTTAAGGGCGGTGAGCTCCTACAATGAGCAGTTCTTC.

A remark on this clone: One end of the junction fails to match germline, which may point to a read error. This chain joins TRBV15 and TRBJ1-1, with D possibly TRBD1 on 5 matching bases. The germline V gene encodes CDR1 LNHNV and CDR2 YYDKDF (reference sequence). The CDR3 runs 16 residues. CDR3 DNA sequence: TGTGCCACCAGAAGAGTCCCCGGGGCCTCGAACACTGAAGCTTTCTTT. It specifies CATRRVPGASNTEAFF.

V gene TRBV5-6 combines with J gene TRBJ1-6; D might be TRBD1 (6 bases). This CDR3 spans 13 amino acids. Deletions cut 4 bases from V and 7 bases from J, with 9 bases between. The germline gives CDR1 SGHDT, CDR2 YYEEEE. CDR3 sequence: CASSTGQNSPLHF. The CDR3 nucleotides are TGTGCCAGCAGCACTGGACAGAATTCACCCCTCCACTTT.

The chain carries TRBV7-2 and TRBJ2-7, with D unresolved. The CDR3 totals 16 residues. The V and J ends lost 2 bases and 2 bases respectively, with 16 bases between them. Germline V CDR1 and CDR2: SGHTA, FQGNSA. CDR3 DNA: TGTGCCAGCAGCTTAAACACGGCAGATCCGGCCTACGAGCAGTACTTC. Amino acids: CASSLNTADPAYEQYF.

The genes are TRBV4-2 and TRBJ2-2; D gene ambiguous. Looked up from germline, CDR1 is LGHNA and CDR2 is YNFKEQ. The V gene lost 4 bases and the J gene lost 5 bases, with 11 bases spanning the gap. The CDR3 is made up of 14 amino acids. CDR3 nucleotide sequence: TGTGCCAGCAGCCTAAGACACCCTACCGGGGAGCTGTTTTTT. As protein: CASSLRHPTGELFF.

The chain uses TRBV5-1 and TRBJ1-1, with D uncertain. Trimming took off 0 bases at V and 1 base at J, with 10 bases between the two ends. Germline V CDR1 and CDR2: SGHRS, YFSETQ. This CDR3 spans 15 amino acids. The CDR3, as DNA: TGCGCCAGCAGCTTGGATGGCCGAGCGAACACTGAAGCTTTCTTT. This codes for CASSLDGRANTEAFF.

V gene TRBV6-2 or TRBV6-3 combines with J gene TRBJ1-2, with D possibly being TRBD1 (5 bases). The germline V gene encodes CDR1 MNHEY and CDR2 SVGEGT. The CDR3 is 17 amino acids. The V and J ends lost 2 bases and 5 bases respectively, with 21 bases between them. The CDR3 DNA reads as TGTGCCAGCAGTTACGAAGTTACGGGGACCTATTCTTATGGCTACACCTTC. Protein sequence: CASSYEVTGTYSYGYTF.

The rearrangement links TRBV30 to TRBJ2-1; TRBD1 agrees at 9 bases. The length of the CDR3 is 15 residues. V lost 2 bases and J lost 4; bases outside the gene matches: 6. Germline V lookup: CDR1 GTSNPN, CDR2 SVGIG (reference sequence). CDR3 region: CAWSWGQGMYNEQFF. The CDR3 region has the DNA TGTGCCTGGAGTTGGGGACAGGGAATGTACAATGAGCAGTTCTTC.

This chain joins TRBV6-1 and TRBJ1-6; D perhaps matches TRBD1 (5 bases). Germline V gene data show CDR1 as MNHNS and CDR2 as SASEGT. V was cut by 0 bases and J by 3 bases, with 15 bases left in between. CDR3 size: 18 residues. The CDR3 nucleotides read TGTGCCAGCAGTGAAGCGGTGGGGGGTCTTGGCTATAATTCACCCCTCCACTTT. Translation gives CASSEAVGGLGYNSPLHF.

The chain uses TRBV4-3 and TRBJ2-4; no firm D call. Per germline, CDR1 LGHNA and CDR2 YSLEER. V dropped 4 bases and J dropped 0 bases, with 16 bases sitting between them. The CDR3 extends over 17 amino acids. The chain's CDR3 is CASSRRALDGAKNIQYF. CDR3 nucleotides: TGCGCCAGCAGCCGGAGAGCCTTGGACGGAGCCAAAAACATTCAGTACTTC.

This rearrangement joins TRBV6-6 to TRBJ1-1; D remains unclear. Germline-derived CDR1 and CDR2 are MNHNY and SVGAGI (reference sequence). This CDR3 region has 14 residues. The germline V and J ends were trimmed by 7 bases and 2 bases, with 14 bases remaining between them. This chain's CDR3 is CASTSRAFNTEAFF. The CDR3 region has the DNA TGTGCCAGCACTTCTAGGGCTTTTAACACTGAAGCTTTCTTT.

The chain combines TRBV28 with TRBJ1-2; D may be TRBD1 (5 bases). CDR3 length: 13 amino acids. From germline, CDR1 is MDHEN and CDR2 SYDVKM. V lost 3 bases, J lost 7 bases, and 12 bases lay in between. DNA for the CDR3: TGTGCCAGCAGTTTCCAGGGACGTTCTGGCTACACCTTC. Translating it yields CASSFQGRSGYTF.

V usage is TRBV27 and J usage is TRBJ2-2; 8 bases align to TRBD1. The CDR3 runs to 16 residues. Germline CDR1 MNHEY, CDR2 SMNVEV (reference sequence). Trimming at V came to 3 bases and at J to 3 bases, leaving 6 bases not matched to a gene. The CDR3 protein is CASSFWTGQDTGELFF. The CDR3 DNA reads TGTGCCAGCAGTTTTTGGACAGGGCAAGACACCGGGGAGCTGTTTTTT.

J is TRBJ1-1 and V is TRBV5-1, with D perhaps TRBD1 (5 bases). Trimming pared 6 bases from V and 3 bases from J, leaving 12 bases between. Germline V gene lookup returns CDR1 SGHRS and CDR2 YFSETQ. The CDR3 covers 13 residues. The DNA of the CDR3 is TGCGCCAGCAATCAGTGGGGGGACACTGAAGCTTTCTTT. Translated, it gives CASNQWGDTEAFF.

The rearrangement joins TRBV23-1 to TRBJ1-6; possible D gene TRBD1, 5 bases. TRBV23-1 is an open reading frame whose function is uncertain. The CDR3 is 12 residues long. The CDR3 DNA reads as TGCGAGCGAGGGGAATATAATTCACCCCTCCACTTT. Amino acids: CERGEYNSPLHF.

The chain is built from TRBV19 and TRBJ2-7, with 8 bases fitting TRBD2. The J segment lost 2 bases and the V segment lost 1 base, leaving 7 bases of the junction unmatched. The CDR3 sequence is 16 residues long. Germline V gene data show CDR1 as LNHDA and CDR2 as SQIVND (reference sequence). The CDR3 nucleotides read TGTGCCAGTAGTATAGGCGATAGCGGGGTCGCCTACGAGCAGTACTTC. Translation: CASSIGDSGVAYEQYF. Full variable domain (rest looked up from reference TRBV19 and TRBJ2-7): DGGITQSPKYLFRKEGQNVTLSCEQNLNHDAMYWYRQDPGQGLRLIYYSQIVNDFQKGDIAEGYSVSREKKESFPLTVTSAQKNPTAFYLCASSIGDSGVAYEQYFGPGTRLTVT.

This rearrangement joins TRBV27 to TRBJ2-1; D is unresolved. Germline-derived CDR1 and CDR2 are MNHEY and SMNVEV (reference sequence). Trimming left V 5 bases short and J 8 bases short, with 10 bases between. The CDR3 runs 12 residues. CDR3 DNA sequence: TGTGCCAGCAGTAACCTGAGTGATGAGCAGTTCTTC. Residues: CASSNLSDEQFF.

Only one count was recorded for this clone. The gene calls are TRBV5-4 and TRBJ1-6, with a tentative D call TRBD1 (5 bases). The V end lost 4 bases, the J end lost 11 bases, and 16 bases lay between the germline ends. Germline CDR1 is SGHNT and CDR2 is YYREEE (reference sequence). The CDR3 loop spans 14 amino acids. Here the CDR3 DNA reads TGTGCCAGCAGCCCTGGGGCCCGGGTACCACCCCTCCACTTT. Translation gives CASSPGARVPPLHF. The full variable domain, its missing parts supplied by reference TRBV5-4 and TRBJ1-6, is ETGVTQSPTHLIKTRGQQVTLRCSSQSGHNTVSWYQQALGQGPQFIFQYYREEENGRGNFPPRFSGLQFPNYSSELNVNALELDDSALYLCASSPGARVPPLHFGNGTRLTVT.

V gene TRBV2 combines with J gene TRBJ2-2, with 9 nucleotides matching TRBD2. Per the germline V gene, CDR1 is SNHLY and CDR2 is FYNNEI. V lost 8 bases to trimming and J lost 4 bases; unmatched junction nucleotides: 14. This CDR3 comprises 17 residues. The CDR3 region has the DNA TGTGCCAGCGGAAAGGATAGCGGGAGTTTAAGCACCGGGGAGCTGTTTTTT. Translated: CASGKDSGSLSTGELFF. Full variable domain (outside the CDR3, taken from reference TRBV2 and TRBJ2-2): EPEVTQTPSHQVTQMGQEVILRCVPISNHLYFYWYRQILGQKVEFLVSFYNNEISEKSEIFDDQFSVERPDGSNFTLKIRSTKLEDSAMYFCASGKDSGSLSTGELFFGEGSRLTVL.